This record concerns one T cell receptor beta chain sequence. The antigen remains unidentified. Before sequencing, viral peptide pools were used by the ViraFEST assay to expand antigen-specific CD4+ T cells. On roughly day 10 of culture, CD4+ T cells were separated out. The vaccine given was either BNT162b2 or mRNA-1273, in two doses. Wells containing roughly 1.8 million PBMC each were cultured with roughly 10 IU/ml IL-2 and 8 to 10 ug/ml peptides. Cultures received IL-2 medium that replaced half the medium on days 3 and 7. This entry is derived from a study of vaccination effects on CD4 cells after COVID-19. Looked up from germline, CDR1 is GTSNPN and CDR2 is SVGIG (reference sequence). V shed 3 bases and J 6 bases; nucleotides not matched to a gene: 11. The CDR3 loop spans 16 amino acids. Sequencing used immunoSEQ multiplex PCR; TCRdb keeps in-frame clones, though not all of them. The sample includes fewer than 25,000 clones, around 77% of them seen just once.

Whole-study results and caveats: In healthy vaccinees, only 1 of 255 vaccine-induced clones cross-reacted with common cold coronaviruses.

This specimen was CD4+ T cells from PBMCs cultured with HCoV-NL63 spike peptides, taken after COVID-19 vaccination. This TCR derives from a human donor who received a COVID-19 vaccine. The gene calls are TRBV30 and TRBJ1-6, with 7 bases matching TRBD1. The CDR3 is CAWRGTGTAFNSPLHF. In nucleotides, the CDR3 is TGTGCCTGGAGGGGAACCGGGACAGCTTTTAATTCACCCCTCCACTTT.